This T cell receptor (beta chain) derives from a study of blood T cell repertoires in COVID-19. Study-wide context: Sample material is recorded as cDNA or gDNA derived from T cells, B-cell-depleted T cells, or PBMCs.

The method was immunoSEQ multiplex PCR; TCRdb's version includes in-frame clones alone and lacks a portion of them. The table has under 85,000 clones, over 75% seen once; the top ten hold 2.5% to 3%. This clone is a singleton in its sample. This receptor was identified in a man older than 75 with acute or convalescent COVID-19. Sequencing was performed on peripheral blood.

Written as DNA, the CDR3 is TGTGCCACCAGTGACGCGCCGACTAGCGGGATGGGGACCCAGTACTTC. Its protein product is CATSDAPTSGMGTQYF. The J gene is TRBJ2-7, the V gene TRBV24-1, with 11 bases that match TRBD2. The J call may be faulty, since TRBJ2-5 better matches the DNA end. Germline loops: CDR1 KGHDR, CDR2 SFDVKD. The CDR3 spans 16 residues.